Below are 16 T cell receptor beta chains sequenced from a single sample in a study of blood T cells in healthy people across ages. Primers used in a second PCR of roughly 6 to 12 cycles were a sample-barcoded 5' primer and a J-beta primer mix. TCRdb fed the 5' RACE reads into MiXCR, producing one record per CDR3 protein. The data show about 1.6 million distinct CDR3 sequences, roughly 30% seen once. The source material was blood. The receptors shown here come from a woman in her 30s in good health.

This clonotype was counted many times. Germline and junction disagree at one end, which may indicate a read error. The genes are TRBV5-1 and TRBJ2-1, with 7 bases lining up with TRBD1. CDR3 size: 14 residues. Germline-derived CDR1 and CDR2 are SGHRS and YFSETQ. The CDR3 region has the DNA TGTGCCAGCAGCTTAGGGGGCCCGTACAATGAGCAGTTCTTC. Amino acid sequence: CASSLGGPYNEQFF.

This clonotype was seen only a few times. The rearrangement uses TRBV3-1 and TRBJ2-7, with TRBD2 identical over 7 bases. V lost 2 bases to trimming and J lost 1 base; unmatched junction nucleotides: 20. The germline gives CDR1 LGHDT, CDR2 YNNKEL (reference sequence). CDR3 length equals 20 residues. The CDR3 DNA sequence: TGTGCCAGCAGCCAACCTTTGGGGGGAGGGCTCACTACTAATTCCTACGAGCAGTACTTC. This sequence encodes CASSQPLGGGLTTNSYEQYF.

This clonotype has only one observation. The chain recombines TRBV7-6 with TRBJ1-2, with a possible D match to TRBD1 (6 bases). The CDR3 spans 14 residues. V was pared by 5 bases and J by 12 bases, with 22 bases between. The germline V gene encodes CDR1 SGHVS and CDR2 FNYEAQ. The CDR3 reads CASSANELIGGHTF. In DNA, the CDR3 is TGTGCCAGCAGCGCCAACGAACTCATTGGGGGCCACACCTTC.

This rearrangement joins TRBV30 to TRBJ1-2; D gene uncertain. In germline, CDR1 is GTSNPN, CDR2 SVGIG (reference sequence). V lost 1 base, J lost 4 bases, and 7 bases lay in between. The CDR3 covers 12 residues. CDR3 coding DNA: TGTGCCTGGAGTGCCGCACTCTATGGCTACACCTTC. It codes for CAWSAALYGYTF.

This clonotype turned up a few times. The chain recombines TRBV2 with TRBJ1-5; possibly TRBD1 for D (5 bases). Germline CDR1 is SNHLY and CDR2 is FYNNEI. The length of the CDR3 is 13 residues. V lost 4 bases and J 7 bases, leaving 11 bases between the germline ends. The CDR3 sequence is CASSGGLRQPQHF. The CDR3 nucleotides read TGTGCCAGCAGTGGGGGACTTAGGCAGCCCCAGCATTTT.

V gene TRBV9 combines with J gene TRBJ2-1; D is perhaps TRBD2 (5 bases). V lost 0 bases, J lost 6 bases, and 28 bases lay in between. This CDR3 region has 20 residues. The germline V gene encodes CDR1 SGDLS and CDR2 YYNGEE. The CDR3, as DNA: TGTGCCAGCAGCGTAGCGGCTAGGGCTGCCGGAGGAGAGGGCGCCAATGAGCAGTTCTTC. Protein sequence: CASSVAARAAGGEGANEQFF.

The table lists this clonotype with a count of one. The rearrangement links TRBV27 to TRBJ1-2; maybe TRBD1 (5 bases). In germline, CDR1 is MNHEY, CDR2 SMNVEV (reference sequence). V shed 1 base and J shed 8 bases, with 17 bases lying between them. The CDR3 has 15 amino acids. CDR3 sequence (DNA): TGTGCCAGCAGTTTATTGTTCGGAGGGGCCCAAGGCTACACCTTC. Protein: CASSLLFGGAQGYTF.

The V and J genes are TRBV7-9 and TRBJ2-7, with 8 bases matching TRBD2. Germline V lookup: CDR1 SEHNR, CDR2 FQNEAQ (reference sequence). CDR3 size: 16 residues. Unmatched junction bases numbered 18, after V lost 7 bases and J lost 7 bases. CDR3 region: CASTESGGGYPNEQYF. The CDR3 coding sequence is TGTGCCAGCACCGAGTCGGGGGGGGGCTATCCCAATGAGCAGTACTTC.

The CDR3 sequence: CASREREGLGEQYF. Written as DNA, the CDR3 is TGTGCCAGCAGGGAGCGGGAGGGCCTGGGCGAGCAGTACTTC. The V call is TRBV28, the J call TRBJ2-7, with 10 bases aligning to TRBD2. V lost 6 bases to trimming and J lost 6 bases; unmatched junction nucleotides: 8. Germline CDR1 is MDHEN and CDR2 is SYDVKM. The CDR3 is 14 residues long.

Points on this clonotype: One end of the junction fails to match germline, which may point to a read error. J is TRBJ2-1 and V is TRBV12-3 or TRBV12-4, with a possible D match to TRBD2 (6 bases). The CDR3 extends over 15 amino acids. In nucleotides, the CDR3 is TGTGCCAGCAGATTAGGTGGGACTTCTCGAAATGAGCAGTTCTTC. Translating gives CASRLGGTSRNEQFF.

The chain joins TRBV7-6 to TRBJ2-5, with 12 nucleotides matching TRBD2. V dropped 0 bases and J dropped 1; count of bases not matched to a gene: 3. Germline V gene sequence: CDR1 SGHVS, CDR2 FNYEAQ. The CDR3 is 17 amino acids. The CDR3 loop reads CASSLALLAGGQETQYF. CDR3 DNA sequence: TGTGCCAGCAGCTTAGCGTTACTAGCGGGAGGCCAAGAGACCCAGTACTTC.

This clonotype was seen more than once but under ten times. The V call is TRBV19, the J call TRBJ2-5; 10 bases match TRBD1. CDR3 length: 15 residues. Trimming removed 5 bases from V and 5 bases from J; junction bases left unmatched: 8. Germline lookup yields CDR1 LNHDA and CDR2 SQIVND (reference sequence). The DNA for the CDR3 is TGTGCCAGTAGTCTACGGACAGGGGGTCGGGAGACCCAGTACTTC. Its translation: CASSLRTGGRETQYF.

This clonotype was picked up a small number of times. This rearrangement joins TRBV9 to TRBJ1-1, with D uncertain. The CDR3 runs to 12 residues. The germline V gene encodes CDR1 SGDLS and CDR2 YYNGEE. Trimming cost V 3 bases and J 0 bases, with 3 bases left between them. CDR3 sequence (DNA): TGTGCCAGCAGCGATCTGAACACTGAAGCTTTCTTT. Its translation is CASSDLNTEAFF.

The CDR3 DNA reads as TGTGCCAGCAGCTTAGAATACACAGCAGTTGCCTACGAGCAGTACTTC. This translates into CASSLEYTAVAYEQYF. This chain uses TRBV7-2 with TRBJ2-7; D ambiguous. Trimming took 1 base from V and 2 from J, leaving 15 bases between them. The CDR3 length is 16 residues. Germline V gene lookup returns CDR1 SGHTA and CDR2 FQGNSA.

V usage is TRBV9 and J usage is TRBJ1-6, with D possibly being TRBD1 (5 bases). Germline V CDR1 and CDR2: SGDLS, YYNGEE. Trimming cost V 5 bases and J 9 bases, with 15 bases left between them. CDR3 size: 14 residues. CDR3 residues: CASRRAGASSPLHF. For the CDR3, the DNA is TGTGCCAGCAGAAGGGCCGGGGCTAGTTCACCCCTCCACTTT.

CDR3 coding DNA: TGCAGCGTTTTTCTCGGGGTGAGGGGGCCTAATGAAAAACTGTTTTTT. The encoded protein is CSVFLGVRGPNEKLFF. The chain combines TRBV29-1 with TRBJ1-4, with 7 bases fitting TRBD1. V lost 5 bases and J lost 3; bases outside the gene matches: 12. The CDR3 covers 16 residues. The germline CDR1 and CDR2 sequences are SQVTM and ANQGSEA.